This TCR beta chain was sequenced for a study of T cell repertoires in cytomegalovirus infection. On the study more broadly: Public TCR beta signature analysis indicated the presence of both CMV infection and matching HLA type.

This clonotype was detected a few times. The antigen remains unidentified. TCRdb reprocessed the reads via MiXCR and lists one record per CDR3 protein. Among 700,000 to 900,000 distinct CDR3 sequences, about 28% were seen once, and the ten largest hold under 15%. CDR1 and CDR2 (germline): MNHEY, SMNVEV (reference sequence). This CDR3 has 15 residues. Trimming shortened V by 4 bases and J by 1 base, and 13 bases separated the two germline ends. This material consisted of cultured CD8+ T cells from PBMCs, taken from culture after CMV antigen stimulation. The rearrangement uses TRBV27 and TRBJ2-5; D unclear. The receptor comes from a human donor in good health (CMV status not recorded). Some clones in this sample may be carry-over from other donors' samples. As DNA, the CDR3 is TGTGCCAGCAGTTCCCCCGGATGGGGCCAAGAGACCCAGTACTTC. This sequence encodes CASSSPGWGQETQYF.